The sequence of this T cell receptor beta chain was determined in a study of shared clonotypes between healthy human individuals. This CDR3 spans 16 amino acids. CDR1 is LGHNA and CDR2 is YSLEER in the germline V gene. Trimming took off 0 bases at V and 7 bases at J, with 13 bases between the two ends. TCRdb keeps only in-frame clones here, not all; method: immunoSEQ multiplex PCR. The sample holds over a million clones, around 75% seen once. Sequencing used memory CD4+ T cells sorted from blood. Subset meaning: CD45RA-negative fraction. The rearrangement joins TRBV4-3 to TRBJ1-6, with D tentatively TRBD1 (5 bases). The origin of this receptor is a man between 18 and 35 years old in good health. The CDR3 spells CASSQDRAGMNSPLHF. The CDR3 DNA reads TGCGCCAGCAGCCAAGATCGGGCAGGGATGAATTCACCCCTCCACTTT.